In its sample, the clone carrying this TCR beta chain was seen a few times. The target antigen is unknown. Per the germline V gene, CDR1 is SQVTM and CDR2 is ANQGSEA. The CDR3 is 14 residues long. The ends were cut back, 4 bases at V and 3 bases at J, with 12 bases in the middle. Ophthalmopathy patients showed a Clinical Activity Score of at least 3, NOSPECS grade of at least 4 and duration under 3 months. RNA transcripts provided the source from which TCR beta CDR3 regions were amplified. During a first-round RT-PCR of the TCR CDR3, the HTBI primer set was used. TCRdb processed the multiplex PCR reads anew with MiXCR; each CDR3 protein has one entry. The table records about 640,000 distinct CDR3 sequences, more than 20% of them present only once. This record comes from a study of T cells in Graves' hyperthyroidism and ophthalmopathy. Study-level information: Peripheral blood collection took place at initial diagnosis, before any treatment. Findings of the study overall: Ophthalmopathy was told apart from stable hyperthyroidism by a 13 V-J model. Most thyroid clonotypes expanded above 0.001 appeared in blood too.

The receptor's source is a man aged 25 to 40 with Graves' ophthalmopathy. What was sequenced was blood. The rearrangement links TRBV29-1 to TRBJ2-2, with D maybe TRBD1 (6 bases). CDR3 coding DNA: TGCAGCGTTGCAGGGGCCTCCTACACCGGGGAGCTGTTTTTT. Translation: CSVAGASYTGELFF.